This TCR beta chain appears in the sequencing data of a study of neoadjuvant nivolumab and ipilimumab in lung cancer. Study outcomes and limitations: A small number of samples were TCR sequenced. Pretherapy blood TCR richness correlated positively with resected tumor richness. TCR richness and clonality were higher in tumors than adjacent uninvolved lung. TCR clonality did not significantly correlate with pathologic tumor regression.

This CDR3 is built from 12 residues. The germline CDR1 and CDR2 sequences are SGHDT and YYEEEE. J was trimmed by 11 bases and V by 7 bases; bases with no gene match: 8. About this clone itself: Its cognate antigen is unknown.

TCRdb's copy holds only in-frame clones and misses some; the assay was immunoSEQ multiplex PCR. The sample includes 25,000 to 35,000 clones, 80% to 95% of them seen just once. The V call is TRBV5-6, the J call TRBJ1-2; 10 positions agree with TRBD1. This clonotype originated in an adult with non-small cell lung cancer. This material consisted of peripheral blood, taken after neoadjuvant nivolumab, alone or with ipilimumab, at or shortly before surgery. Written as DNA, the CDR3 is TGTGCCAGCGGGACAGGGGATTTGTTTTACACCTTC. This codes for CASGTGDLFYTF.